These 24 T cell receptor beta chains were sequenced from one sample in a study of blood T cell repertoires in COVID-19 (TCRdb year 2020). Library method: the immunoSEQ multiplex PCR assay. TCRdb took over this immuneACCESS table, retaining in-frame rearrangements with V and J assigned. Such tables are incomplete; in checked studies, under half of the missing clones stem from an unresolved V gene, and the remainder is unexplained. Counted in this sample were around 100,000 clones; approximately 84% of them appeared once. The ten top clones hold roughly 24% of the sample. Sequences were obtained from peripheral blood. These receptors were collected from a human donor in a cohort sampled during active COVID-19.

The CDR3 sequence: CSVERRGDGYTF. CDR3 nucleotides: TGCAGCGTTGAACGGAGGGGAGATGGCTACACCTTC. This rearrangement joins TRBV29-1 to TRBJ1-2, with a weak D call TRBD1 (5 bases). Germline values: CDR1 SQVTM, CDR2 ANQGSEA. The CDR3 length is 12 residues. V shed 2 bases and J shed 6 bases, with 10 bases lying between them.

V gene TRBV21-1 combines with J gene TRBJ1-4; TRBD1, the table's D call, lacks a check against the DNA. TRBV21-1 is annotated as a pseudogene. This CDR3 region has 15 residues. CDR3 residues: CASSKRTGVREKLFF. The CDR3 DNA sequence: TGTGCCAGCAGCAAGAGGACAGGGGTTCGGGAAAAACTGTTTTTT.

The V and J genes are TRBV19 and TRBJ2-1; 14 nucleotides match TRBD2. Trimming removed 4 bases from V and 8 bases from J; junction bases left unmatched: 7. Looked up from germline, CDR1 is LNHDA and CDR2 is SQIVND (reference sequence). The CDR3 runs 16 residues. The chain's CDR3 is CASSRGLAGGIYEQFF. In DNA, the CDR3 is TGTGCCAGTAGTAGAGGACTAGCGGGGGGTATCTATGAGCAGTTCTTC.

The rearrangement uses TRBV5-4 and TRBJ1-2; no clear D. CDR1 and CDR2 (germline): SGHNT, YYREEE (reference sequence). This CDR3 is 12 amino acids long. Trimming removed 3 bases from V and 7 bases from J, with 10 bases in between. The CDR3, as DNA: TGTGCCAGCAGCTCTCTGATCAGTGGCTACACCTTC. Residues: CASSSLISGYTF.

CDR3 nucleotide sequence: TGTGCCAGCAGTGAACAGGGGGCGAGGCAGCCCCAGCATTTT. Translated, it gives CASSEQGARQPQHF. The chain links TRBV2 to TRBJ1-5; the match to TRBD1 covers 8 bases. Germline lookup yields CDR1 SNHLY and CDR2 FYNNEI. Germline trimming cut 2 bases from V and 7 bases from J; bases unmatched to any gene: 4. CDR3 length: 14 residues.

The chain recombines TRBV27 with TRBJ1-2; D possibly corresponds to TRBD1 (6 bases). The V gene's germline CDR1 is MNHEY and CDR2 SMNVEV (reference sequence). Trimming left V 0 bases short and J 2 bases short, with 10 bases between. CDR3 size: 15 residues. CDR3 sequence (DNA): TGTGCCAGCAGTTTATCGTCGGGGGGCAACTATGGCTACACCTTC. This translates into CASSLSSGGNYGYTF.

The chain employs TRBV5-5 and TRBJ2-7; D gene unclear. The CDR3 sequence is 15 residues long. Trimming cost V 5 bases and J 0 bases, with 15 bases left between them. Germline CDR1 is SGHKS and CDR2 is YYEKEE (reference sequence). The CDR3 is CASSPPTRSSYEQYF. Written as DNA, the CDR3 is TGTGCCAGCAGTCCACCCACCAGAAGCTCCTACGAGCAGTACTTC.

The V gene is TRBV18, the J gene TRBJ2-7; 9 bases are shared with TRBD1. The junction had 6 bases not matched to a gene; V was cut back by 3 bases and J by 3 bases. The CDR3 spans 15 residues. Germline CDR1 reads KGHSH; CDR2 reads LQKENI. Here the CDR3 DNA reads TGTGCCAGCTCACCCCGGGACAGGGAGTTCTACGAGCAGTACTTC. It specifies CASSPRDREFYEQYF.

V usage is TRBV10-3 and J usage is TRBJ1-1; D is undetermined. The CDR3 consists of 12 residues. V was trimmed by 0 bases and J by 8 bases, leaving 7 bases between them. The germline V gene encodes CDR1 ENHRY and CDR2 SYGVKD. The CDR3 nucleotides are TGTGCCATCAGTGAGTCGAGGTCAGAAGCTTTCTTT. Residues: CAISESRSEAFF.

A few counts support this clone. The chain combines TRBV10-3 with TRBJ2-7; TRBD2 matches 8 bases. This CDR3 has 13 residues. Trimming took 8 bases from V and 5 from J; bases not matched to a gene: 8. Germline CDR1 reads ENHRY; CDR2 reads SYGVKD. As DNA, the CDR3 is TGTGCCATCCGGGAGGGAGGGCCCCACGAGCAGTACTTC. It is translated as CAIREGGPHEQYF.

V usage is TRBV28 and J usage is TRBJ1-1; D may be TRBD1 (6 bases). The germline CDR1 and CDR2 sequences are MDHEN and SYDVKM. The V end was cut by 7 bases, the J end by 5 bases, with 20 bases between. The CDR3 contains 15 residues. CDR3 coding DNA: TGTGCCAGCAATTCAGGAGGGGGAGGGGAAACTGAAGCTTTCTTT. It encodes CASNSGGGGETEAFF. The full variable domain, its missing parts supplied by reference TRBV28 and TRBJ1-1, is DVKVTQSSRYLVKRTGEKVFLECVQDMDHENMFWYRQDPGLGLRLIYFSYDVKMKEKGDIPEGYSVSREKKERFSLILESASTNQTSMYLCASNSGGGGETEAFFGQGTRLTVV.

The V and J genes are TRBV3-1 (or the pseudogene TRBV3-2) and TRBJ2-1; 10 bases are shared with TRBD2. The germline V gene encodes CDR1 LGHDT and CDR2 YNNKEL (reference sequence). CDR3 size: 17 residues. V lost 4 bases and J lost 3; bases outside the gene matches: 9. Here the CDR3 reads CASSPQALAGLYNEQFF. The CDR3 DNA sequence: TGTGCCAGCAGCCCTCAAGCACTAGCGGGGCTCTACAATGAGCAGTTCTTC.

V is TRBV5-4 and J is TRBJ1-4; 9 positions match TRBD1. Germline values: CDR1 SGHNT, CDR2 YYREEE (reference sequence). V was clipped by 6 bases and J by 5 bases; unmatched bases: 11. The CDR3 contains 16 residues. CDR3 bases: TGTGCCAGCAAGGTGGGGTCGGGACAGGGCAATGAAAAACTGTTTTTT. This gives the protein CASKVGSGQGNEKLFF.

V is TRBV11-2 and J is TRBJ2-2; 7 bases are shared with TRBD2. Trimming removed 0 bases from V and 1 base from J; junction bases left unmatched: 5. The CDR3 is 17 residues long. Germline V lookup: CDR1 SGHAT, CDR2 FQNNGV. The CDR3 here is CASSLDKGLKNTGELFF. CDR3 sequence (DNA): TGTGCCAGCAGCTTAGATAAGGGACTAAAGAACACCGGGGAGCTGTTTTTT.

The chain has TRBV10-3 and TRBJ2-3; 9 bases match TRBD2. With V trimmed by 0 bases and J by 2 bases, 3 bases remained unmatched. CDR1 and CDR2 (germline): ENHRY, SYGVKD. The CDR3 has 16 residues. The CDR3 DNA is TGTGCCATCAGTGAGTCTCTAGCGGGAATCACAGATACGCAGTATTTT. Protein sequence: CAISESLAGITDTQYF.

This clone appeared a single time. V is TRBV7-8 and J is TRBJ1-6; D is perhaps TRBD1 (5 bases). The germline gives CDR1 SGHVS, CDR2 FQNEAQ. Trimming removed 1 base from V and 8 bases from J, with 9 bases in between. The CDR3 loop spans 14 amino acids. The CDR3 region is CASSLGGGYSPLHF. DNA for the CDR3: TGTGCCAGCAGCTTAGGGGGGGGATATTCACCCCTCCACTTT. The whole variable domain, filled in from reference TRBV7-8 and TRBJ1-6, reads GAGVSQSPRYKVAKRGQDVALRCDPISGHVSLFWYQQALGQGPEFLTYFQNEAQLDKSGLPSDRFFAERPEGSVSTLKIQRTQQEDSAVYLCASSLGGGYSPLHFGNGTRLTVT.

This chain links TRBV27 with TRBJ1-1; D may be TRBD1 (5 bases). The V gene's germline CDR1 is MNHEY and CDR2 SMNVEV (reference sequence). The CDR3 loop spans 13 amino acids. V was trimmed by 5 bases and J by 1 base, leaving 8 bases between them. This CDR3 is CASSVTGNTEAFF. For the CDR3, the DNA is TGTGCCAGCAGTGTTACAGGGAACACTGAAGCTTTCTTT.

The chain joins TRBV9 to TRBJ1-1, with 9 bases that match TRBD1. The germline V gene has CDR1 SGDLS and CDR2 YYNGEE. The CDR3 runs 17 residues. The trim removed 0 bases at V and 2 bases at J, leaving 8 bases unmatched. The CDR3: CASSVAARDRDNTEAFF. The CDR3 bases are TGTGCCAGCAGCGTAGCCGCGAGGGACAGGGATAACACTGAAGCTTTCTTT.

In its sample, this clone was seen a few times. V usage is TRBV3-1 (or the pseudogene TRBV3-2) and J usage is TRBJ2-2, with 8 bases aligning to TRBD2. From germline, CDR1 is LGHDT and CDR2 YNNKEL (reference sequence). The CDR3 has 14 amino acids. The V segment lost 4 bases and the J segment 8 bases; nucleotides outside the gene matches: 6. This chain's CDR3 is CASSPRSGGGELFF. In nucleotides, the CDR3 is TGTGCCAGCAGCCCGAGGAGCGGGGGTGGGGAGCTGTTTTTT.

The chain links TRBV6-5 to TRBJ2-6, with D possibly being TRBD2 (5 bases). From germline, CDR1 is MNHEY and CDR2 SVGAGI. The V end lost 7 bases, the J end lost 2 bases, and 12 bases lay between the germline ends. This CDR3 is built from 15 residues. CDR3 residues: CASTLGGAGANVLTF. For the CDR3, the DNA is TGTGCCAGCACCCTAGGAGGAGCTGGGGCCAACGTCCTGACTTTC.

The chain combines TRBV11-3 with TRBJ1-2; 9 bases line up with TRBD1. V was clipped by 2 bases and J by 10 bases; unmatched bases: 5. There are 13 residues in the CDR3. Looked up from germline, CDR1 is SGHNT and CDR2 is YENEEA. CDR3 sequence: CASSLRDRVHYTF. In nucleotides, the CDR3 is TGTGCCAGCAGCTTACGGGACAGGGTGCACTACACCTTC.

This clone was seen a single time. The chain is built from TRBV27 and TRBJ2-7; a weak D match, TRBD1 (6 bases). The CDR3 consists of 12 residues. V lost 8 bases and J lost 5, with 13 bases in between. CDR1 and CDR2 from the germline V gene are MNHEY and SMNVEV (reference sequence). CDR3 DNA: TGTGCCAGCGGCGAACAGGGCCACGAGCAGTACTTC. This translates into CASGEQGHEQYF.

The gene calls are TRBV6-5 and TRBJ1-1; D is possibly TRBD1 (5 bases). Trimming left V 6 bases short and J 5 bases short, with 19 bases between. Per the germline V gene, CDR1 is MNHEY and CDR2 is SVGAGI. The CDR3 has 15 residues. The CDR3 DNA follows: TGTGCCAGCAGCCGTGAGCAGGGCGCGCGAACTGAAGCTTTCTTT. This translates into CASSREQGARTEAFF.

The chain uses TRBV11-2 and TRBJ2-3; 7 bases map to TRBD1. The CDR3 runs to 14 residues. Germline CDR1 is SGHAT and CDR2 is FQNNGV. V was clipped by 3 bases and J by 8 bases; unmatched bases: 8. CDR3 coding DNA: TGTGCCAGCAGCTTGACAGGGACCACGTCTACGCAGTATTTT. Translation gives CASSLTGTTSTQYF.